This T cell receptor (beta chain) originates from a study of patients and donors after allogeneic stem cell transplantation. Trimming cost V 4 bases and J 2 bases, with 12 bases left between them. The CDR3 covers 15 residues. The germline V gene has CDR1 MRHNA and CDR2 SNTAGT. In TCRdb, the RT-PCR reads were re-called with MiXCR into one record per CDR3 protein. This sample yields roughly 880,000 distinct CDR3 sequences, of which over 15% are seen a single time; 5% to 6.5% belongs to the top ten. The rearrangement uses TRBV6-4 and TRBJ2-1; D unresolved. The source is a human donor who was either an allogeneic HSCT recipient or a stem cell or donor lymphocyte infusion donor (not recorded which). It is not recorded whose cells these are; they may come from a transplant donor. The sample taken for sequencing was blood, either unsorted or a sorted T cell fraction (not recorded which). Here the CDR3 DNA reads TGTGCCAGCAGTGTCGAAATGGGGACCTACAATGAGCAGTTCTTC. It translates to CASSVEMGTYNEQFF.